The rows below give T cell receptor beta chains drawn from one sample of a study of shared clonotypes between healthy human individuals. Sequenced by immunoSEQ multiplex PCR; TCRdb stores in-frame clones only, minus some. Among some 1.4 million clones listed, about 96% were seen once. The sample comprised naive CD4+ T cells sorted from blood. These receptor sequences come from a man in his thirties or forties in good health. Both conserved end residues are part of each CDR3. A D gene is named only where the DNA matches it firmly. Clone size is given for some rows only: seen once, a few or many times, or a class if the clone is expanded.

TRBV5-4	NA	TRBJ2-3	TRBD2	CASSVGLAGSGDTQYF	TGTGCCAGCAGCGTGGGACTAGCGGGATCAGGAGATACGCAGTATTTT
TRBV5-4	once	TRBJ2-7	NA	CASSALPFYEQYF	TGTGCCAGCAGCGCCCTCCCCTTCTACGAGCAGTACTTC
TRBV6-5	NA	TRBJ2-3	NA	CASMIRQGGNTQYF	TGTGCCAGCATGATAAGGCAGGGCGGGAATACGCAGTATTTT
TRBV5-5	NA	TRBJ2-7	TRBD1	CASSSGQPYEQYF	TGTGCCAGCAGCTCGGGACAGCCCTACGAGCAGTACTTC
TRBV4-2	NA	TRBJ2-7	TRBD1	CASSHQDRGYTYEQYF	TGTGCCAGCAGCCATCAGGACAGGGGTTATACCTACGAGCAGTACTTC
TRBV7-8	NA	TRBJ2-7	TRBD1	CASSYLGWGQEVHEQYF	TGTGCCAGCAGTTACTTAGGGTGGGGACAGGAAGTTCACGAGCAGTACTTC
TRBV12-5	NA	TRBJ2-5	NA	CASGLVHGGTQYF	TGTGCTAGTGGTTTGGTACATGGGGGGACCCAGTACTTC
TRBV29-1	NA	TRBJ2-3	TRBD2	CSVSGRASTDTQYF	TGCAGCGTGAGCGGGAGGGCTAGCACAGATACGCAGTATTTT
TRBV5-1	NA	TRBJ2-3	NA	CASGVSGTQYF	TGCGCCAGCGGTGTGAGCGGTACGCAGTATTTT
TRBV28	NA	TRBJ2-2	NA	CASSWGSRDTGELFF	TGTGCCAGCAGTTGGGGTTCTCGGGACACCGGGGAGCTGTTTTTT
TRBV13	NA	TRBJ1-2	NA	CASSHLVGNYGYTF	TGTGCCAGCAGCCATCTGGTCGGGAACTATGGCTACACCTTC
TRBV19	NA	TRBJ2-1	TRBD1	CASSQDRSYNEQFF	TGTGCCAGTAGTCAGGACAGGTCCTACAATGAGCAGTTCTTC
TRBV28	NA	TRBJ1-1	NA	CASSLWQLNTEAFF	TGTGCCAGCAGTTTGTGGCAGCTGAACACTGAAGCTTTCTTT
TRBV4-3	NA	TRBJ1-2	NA	CASSQGTAGLYGYTF	TGCGCCAGCAGCCAAGGAACAGCTGGCCTCTATGGCTACACCTTC
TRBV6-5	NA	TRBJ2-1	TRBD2	CASRELAGASNEQFF	TGTGCCAGCAGGGAACTAGCGGGAGCCTCGAATGAGCAGTTCTTC
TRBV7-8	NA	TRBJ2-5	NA	CASSLGRGETQYF	TGTGCCAGCAGCTTAGGCAGGGGAGAGACCCAGTACTTC
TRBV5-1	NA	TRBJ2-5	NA	CASSETGTLQETQYF	TGCGCCAGCAGCGAAACCGGGACTCTACAAGAGACCCAGTACTTC
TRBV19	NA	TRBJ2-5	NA	CASSIASMETQYF	TGTGCCAGTAGTATAGCTAGTATGGAGACCCAGTACTTC
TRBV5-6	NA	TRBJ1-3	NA	CASSLVRADTIYF	TGTGCCAGCAGCTTGGTTAGGGCAGACACCATATATTTT
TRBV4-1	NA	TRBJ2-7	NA	CASSQETGGLTLAYEQYF	TGCGCCAGCAGCCAAGAAACGGGGGGCCTTACCCTCGCCTACGAGCAGTACTTC
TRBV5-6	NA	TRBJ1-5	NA	CASSRWEPQHF	TGTGCCAGCAGCCGGTGGGAGCCCCAGCATTTT
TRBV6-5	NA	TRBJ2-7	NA	CASRSPTSSYEQYF	TGTGCCAGCAGATCCCCGACATCCTCCTACGAGCAGTACTTC
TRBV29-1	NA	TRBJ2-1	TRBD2	CSVAPGLADSEQFF	TGCAGCGTAGCTCCGGGACTAGCTGATTCTGAGCAGTTCTTC
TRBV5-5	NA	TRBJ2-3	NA	CASSLLAPADTQYF	TGTGCCAGCAGCCTCCTAGCCCCAGCAGATACGCAGTATTTT
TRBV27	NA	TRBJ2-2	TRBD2	CASRSGVTGELFF	TGTGCCAGCCGTAGCGGGGTCACCGGGGAGCTGTTTTTT
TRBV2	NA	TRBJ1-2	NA	CASSVTSQYGYTF	TGTGCCAGCAGTGTTACCTCTCAATATGGCTACACCTTC
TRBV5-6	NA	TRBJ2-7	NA	CASSSRDTVSYEQYF	TGTGCCAGCAGCTCCCGGGACACCGTCTCCTACGAGCAGTACTTC
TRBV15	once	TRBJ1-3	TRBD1	CATSRDRVGNTIYF	TGTGCCACCAGCAGGGACAGGGTAGGAAACACCATATATTTT
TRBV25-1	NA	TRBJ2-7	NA	CASSELGGNSYEQYF	TGTGCCAGCAGTGAATTAGGCGGGAACTCCTACGAGCAGTACTTC
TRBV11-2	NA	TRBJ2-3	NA	CASSLKDTQYF	TGTGCCAGCAGCTTGAAAGATACGCAGTATTTT
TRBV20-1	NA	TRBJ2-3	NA	CSARDTDTQYF	TGCAGTGCTAGAGACACAGATACGCAGTATTTT
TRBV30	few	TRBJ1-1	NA	CAWSSGRDNTEAFF	TGTGCCTGGAGTTCGGGACGGGACAACACTGAAGCTTTCTTT
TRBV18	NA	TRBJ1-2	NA	CASSRYKGGLDGYTF	TGTGCCAGCTCACGATACAAGGGAGGTCTGGATGGCTACACCTTC
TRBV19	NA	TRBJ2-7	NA	CASSIVGSYEQYF	TGTGCCAGTAGTATAGTTGGATCCTACGAGCAGTACTTC
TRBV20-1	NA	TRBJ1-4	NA	CSAQDEKLFF	TGCAGTGCTCAGGACGAAAAACTGTTTTTT
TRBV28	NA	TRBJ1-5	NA	CASSLHRLPFEPQHF	TGTGCCAGCAGTTTACACAGGCTCCCCTTCGAGCCCCAGCATTTT
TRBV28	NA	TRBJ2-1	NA	CASSVLNNEQFF	TGTGCCAGCAGTGTCCTCAACAATGAGCAGTTCTTC
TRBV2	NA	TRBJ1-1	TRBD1	CARRTGGNTEAFF	TGTGCCAGACGGACAGGGGGCAACACTGAAGCTTTCTTT
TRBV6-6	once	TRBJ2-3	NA	CASIGSRARDTQYF	TGTGCCAGCATAGGATCGCGGGCCCGTGATACGCAGTATTTT
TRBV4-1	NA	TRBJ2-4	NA	CASSQVSIAKNIQYF	TGCGCCAGCAGCCAAGTGTCAATAGCCAAAAACATTCAGTACTTC
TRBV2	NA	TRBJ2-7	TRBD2	CASSEAAPLAGGYF	TGTGCCAGCAGTGAAGCGGCCCCCCTGGCGGGAGGGTACTTC
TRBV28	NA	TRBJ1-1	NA	CASSYPGVRMNTEAFF	TGTGCCAGCAGCTACCCAGGGGTCCGGATGAACACTGAAGCTTTCTTT
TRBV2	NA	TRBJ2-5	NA	CASSDTGTKKETQYF	TGTGCCAGCAGTGATACCGGGACCAAGAAAGAGACCCAGTACTTC
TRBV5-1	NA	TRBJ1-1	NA	CASSLIDSNTEAFF	TGCGCCAGCAGCCTTATAGATTCGAACACTGAAGCTTTCTTT
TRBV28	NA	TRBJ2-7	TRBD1	CASSSPGQGREQYF	TGTGCCAGCAGTTCTCCGGGACAGGGGCGCGAGCAGTACTTC
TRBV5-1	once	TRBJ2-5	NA	CASSLRLGETQYF	TGCGCCAGCAGCTTGAGGCTGGGGGAGACCCAGTACTTC
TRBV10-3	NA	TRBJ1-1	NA	CAIRGAPGSEAFF	TGTGCCATCAGAGGAGCCCCCGGGAGTGAAGCTTTCTTT
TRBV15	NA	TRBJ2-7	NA	CATSRRFRDLEQYF	TGTGCCACCAGCAGACGATTTAGGGACTTGGAGCAGTACTTC
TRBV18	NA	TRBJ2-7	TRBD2	CASSPRLAGGSYEQYF	TGTGCCAGCTCACCACGACTAGCGGGAGGATCCTACGAGCAGTACTTC
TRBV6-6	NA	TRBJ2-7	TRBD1	CASSTRQGLAYEQYF	TGTGCCAGCAGTACCCGACAGGGGTTGGCCTACGAGCAGTACTTC
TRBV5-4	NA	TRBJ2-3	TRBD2	CASSSSSGYTDTQYF	TGTGCCAGCAGCTCCTCTAGCGGGTACACAGATACGCAGTATTTT
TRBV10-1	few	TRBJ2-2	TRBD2	CASSGKRGTGELFF	TGCGCCAGCAGTGGGAAGCGGGGCACCGGGGAGCTGTTTTTT
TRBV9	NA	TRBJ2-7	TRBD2	CASSTGLAGVYEQYF	TGTGCCAGCAGTACAGGACTAGCGGGAGTTTACGAGCAGTACTTC
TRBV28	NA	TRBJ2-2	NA	CASGRTDNTGELFF	TGTGCCAGCGGACGGACAGATAACACCGGGGAGCTGTTTTTT
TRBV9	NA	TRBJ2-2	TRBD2	CASSVASGIPRELFF	TGTGCCAGCAGCGTAGCTAGCGGGATCCCTCGGGAGCTGTTTTTT
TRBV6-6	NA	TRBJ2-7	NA	CASAKGVWTYEQYF	TGTGCCAGCGCGAAAGGGGTTTGGACCTACGAGCAGTACTTC
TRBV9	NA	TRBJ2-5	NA	CASSVGPRGFEETQYF	TGTGCCAGCAGCGTAGGTCCCCGGGGGTTTGAAGAGACCCAGTACTTC
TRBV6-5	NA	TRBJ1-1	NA	CASRLIGQLNTEAFF	TGTGCCAGCAGACTAATAGGACAGCTGAACACTGAAGCTTTCTTT
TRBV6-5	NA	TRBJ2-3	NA	CASSKDSNTQYF	TGTGCCAGCAGCAAGGACAGTAATACGCAGTATTTT
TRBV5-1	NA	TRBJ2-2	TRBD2	CASSLLGLANTGELFF	TGCGCCAGCAGCTTGTTGGGACTAGCGAACACCGGGGAGCTGTTTTTT